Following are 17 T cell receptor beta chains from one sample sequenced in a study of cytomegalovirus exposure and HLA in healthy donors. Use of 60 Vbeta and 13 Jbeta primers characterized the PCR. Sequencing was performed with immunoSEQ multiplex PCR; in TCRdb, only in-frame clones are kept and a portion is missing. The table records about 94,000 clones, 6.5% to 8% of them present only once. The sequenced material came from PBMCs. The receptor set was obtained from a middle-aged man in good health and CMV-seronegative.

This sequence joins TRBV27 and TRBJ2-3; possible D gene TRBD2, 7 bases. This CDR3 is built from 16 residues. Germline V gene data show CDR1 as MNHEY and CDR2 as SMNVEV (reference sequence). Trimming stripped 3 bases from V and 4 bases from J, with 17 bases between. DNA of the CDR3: TGTGCCAGCAGTTTTGCGGGGGCCCAAGGGGCAGATACGCAGTATTTT. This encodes CASSFAGAQGADTQYF.

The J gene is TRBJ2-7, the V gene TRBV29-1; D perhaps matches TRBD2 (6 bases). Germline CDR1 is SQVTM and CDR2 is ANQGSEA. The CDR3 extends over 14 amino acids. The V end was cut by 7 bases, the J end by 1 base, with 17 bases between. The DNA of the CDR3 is TGCAGCGCCTTGAAGGCCAGCGGGTCCTACGAGCAGTACTTC. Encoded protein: CSALKASGSYEQYF.

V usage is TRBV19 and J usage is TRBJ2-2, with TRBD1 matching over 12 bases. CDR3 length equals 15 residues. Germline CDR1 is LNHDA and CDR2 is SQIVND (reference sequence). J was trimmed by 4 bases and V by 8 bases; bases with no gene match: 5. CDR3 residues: CASRGQGAFTGELFF. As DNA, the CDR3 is TGTGCCAGTCGGGGACAGGGGGCTTTCACCGGGGAGCTGTTTTTT.

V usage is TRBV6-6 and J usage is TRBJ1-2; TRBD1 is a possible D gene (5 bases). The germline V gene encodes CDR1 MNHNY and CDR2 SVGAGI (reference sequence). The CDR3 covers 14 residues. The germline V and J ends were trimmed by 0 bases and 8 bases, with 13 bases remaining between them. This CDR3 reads CASSYSPGGNGYTF. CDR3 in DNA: TGTGCCAGCAGTTACTCGCCGGGGGGAAACGGCTACACCTTC.

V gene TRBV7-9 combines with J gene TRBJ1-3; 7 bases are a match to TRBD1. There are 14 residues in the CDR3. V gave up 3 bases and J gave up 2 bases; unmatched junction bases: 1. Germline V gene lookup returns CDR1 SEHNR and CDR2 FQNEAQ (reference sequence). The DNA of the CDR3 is TGTGCCAGCAGCTTCACAGGGGCTGGAAACACCATATATTTT. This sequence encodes CASSFTGAGNTIYF.

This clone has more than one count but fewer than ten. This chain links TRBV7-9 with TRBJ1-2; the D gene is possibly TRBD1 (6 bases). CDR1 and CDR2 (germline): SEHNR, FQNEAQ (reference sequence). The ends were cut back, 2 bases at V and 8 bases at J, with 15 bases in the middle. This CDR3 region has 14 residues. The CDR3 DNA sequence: TGTGCCAGCAGCTTAAACTACCAGGGGCGAGGCTACACCTTC. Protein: CASSLNYQGRGYTF. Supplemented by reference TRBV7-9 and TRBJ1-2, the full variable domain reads DTGVSQNPRHKITKRGQNVTFRCDPISEHNRLYWYRQTLGQGPEFLTYFQNEAQLEKSRLLSDRFSAERPKGSFSTLEIQRTEQGDSAMYLCASSLNYQGRGYTFGSGTRLTVV.

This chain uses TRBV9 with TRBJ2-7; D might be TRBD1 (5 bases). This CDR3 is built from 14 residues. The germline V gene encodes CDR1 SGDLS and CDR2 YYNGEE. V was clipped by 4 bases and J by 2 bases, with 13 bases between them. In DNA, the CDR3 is TGTGCCAGCAGCCCCGTGCCAGGGACCTACGAGCAGTACTTC. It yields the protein CASSPVPGTYEQYF.

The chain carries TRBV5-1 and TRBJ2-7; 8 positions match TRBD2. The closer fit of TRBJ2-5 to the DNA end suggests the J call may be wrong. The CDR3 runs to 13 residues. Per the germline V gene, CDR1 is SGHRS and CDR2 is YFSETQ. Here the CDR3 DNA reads TGCGCCAGCAGCCCCGGCCTAGCGGGGACCCAGTACTTC. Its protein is CASSPGLAGTQYF.

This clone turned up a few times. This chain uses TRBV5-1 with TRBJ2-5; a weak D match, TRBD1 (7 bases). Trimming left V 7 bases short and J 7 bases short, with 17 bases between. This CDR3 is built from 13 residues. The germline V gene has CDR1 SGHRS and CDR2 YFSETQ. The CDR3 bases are TGCGCCAGCCACAGGGGAATGGGAGGGACCCAGTACTTC. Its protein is CASHRGMGGTQYF.

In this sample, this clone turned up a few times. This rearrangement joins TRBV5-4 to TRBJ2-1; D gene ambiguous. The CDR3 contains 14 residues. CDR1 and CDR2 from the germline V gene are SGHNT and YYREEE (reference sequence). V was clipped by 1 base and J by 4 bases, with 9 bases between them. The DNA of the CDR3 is TGTGCCAGCAGCTTGATCGGAGAGTACAATGAGCAGTTCTTC. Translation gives CASSLIGEYNEQFF. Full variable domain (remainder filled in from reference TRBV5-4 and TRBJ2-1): ETGVTQSPTHLIKTRGQQVTLRCSSQSGHNTVSWYQQALGQGPQFIFQYYREEENGRGNFPPRFSGLQFPNYSSELNVNALELDDSALYLCASSLIGEYNEQFFGPGTRLTVL.

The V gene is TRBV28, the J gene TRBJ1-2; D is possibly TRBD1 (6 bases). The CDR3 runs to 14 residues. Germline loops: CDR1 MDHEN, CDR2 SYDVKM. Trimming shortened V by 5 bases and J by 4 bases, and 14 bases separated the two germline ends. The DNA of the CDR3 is TGTGCCAGCAGTCCTGGGACAAGACTCTATGGCTACACCTTC. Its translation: CASSPGTRLYGYTF.

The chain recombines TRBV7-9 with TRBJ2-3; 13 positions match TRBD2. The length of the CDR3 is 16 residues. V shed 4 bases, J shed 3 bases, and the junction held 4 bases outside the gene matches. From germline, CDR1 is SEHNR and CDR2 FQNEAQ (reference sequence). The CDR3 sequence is CASSSTSGGATDTQYF. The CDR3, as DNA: TGTGCCAGCAGCTCCACTAGCGGGGGGGCAACAGATACGCAGTATTTT.

CDR3 region: CASPRGGAQAGELFF. The CDR3 nucleotides are TGTGCCAGCCCCCGGGGGGGGGCGCAGGCCGGGGAGCTGTTTTTT. The chain recombines TRBV5-8 with TRBJ2-2; 8 nucleotides match TRBD2. V gave up 7 bases and J gave up 6 bases; unmatched junction bases: 11. Germline V CDR1 and CDR2: SGHTS, YDEGEE. There are 15 residues in the CDR3.

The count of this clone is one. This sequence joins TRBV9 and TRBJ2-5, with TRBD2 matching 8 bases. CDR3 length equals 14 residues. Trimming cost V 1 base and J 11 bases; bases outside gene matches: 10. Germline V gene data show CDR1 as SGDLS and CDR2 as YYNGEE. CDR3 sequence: CASSVSRIGGEQYF. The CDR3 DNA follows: TGTGCCAGCAGCGTAAGTCGGATCGGGGGGGAGCAGTACTTC.

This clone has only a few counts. Here the CDR3 reads CASSPQQGKNTEAFF. CDR3 DNA: TGTGCCAGCTCACCTCAGCAGGGGAAGAACACTGAAGCTTTCTTT. This chain links TRBV18 with TRBJ1-1; D is possibly TRBD1 (6 bases). The V and J ends lost 3 bases and 1 base respectively, with 12 bases between them. CDR3 length: 15 amino acids. CDR1 and CDR2 (germline): KGHSH, LQKENI. Variable domain in full (rest from reference TRBV18 and TRBJ1-1): NAGVMQNPRHLVRRRGQEARLRCSPMKGHSHVYWYRQLPEEGLKFMVYLQKENIIDESGMPKERFSAEFPKEGPSILRIQQVVRGDSAAYFCASSPQQGKNTEAFFGQGTRLTVV.

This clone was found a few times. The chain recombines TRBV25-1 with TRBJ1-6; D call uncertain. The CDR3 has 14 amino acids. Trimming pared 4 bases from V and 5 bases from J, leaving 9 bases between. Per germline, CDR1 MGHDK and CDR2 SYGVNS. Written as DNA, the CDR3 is TGTGCCAGCAGTGCCCACAGAGATAATTCACCCCTCCACTTT. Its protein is CASSAHRDNSPLHF.

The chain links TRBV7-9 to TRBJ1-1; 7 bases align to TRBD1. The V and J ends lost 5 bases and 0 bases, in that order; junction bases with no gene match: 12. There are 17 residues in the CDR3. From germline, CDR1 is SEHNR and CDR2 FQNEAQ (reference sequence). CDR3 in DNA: TGTGCCAGCAGCCCAGAGAGGGCAGGGGGAATGAACACTGAAGCTTTCTTT. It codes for CASSPERAGGMNTEAFF.